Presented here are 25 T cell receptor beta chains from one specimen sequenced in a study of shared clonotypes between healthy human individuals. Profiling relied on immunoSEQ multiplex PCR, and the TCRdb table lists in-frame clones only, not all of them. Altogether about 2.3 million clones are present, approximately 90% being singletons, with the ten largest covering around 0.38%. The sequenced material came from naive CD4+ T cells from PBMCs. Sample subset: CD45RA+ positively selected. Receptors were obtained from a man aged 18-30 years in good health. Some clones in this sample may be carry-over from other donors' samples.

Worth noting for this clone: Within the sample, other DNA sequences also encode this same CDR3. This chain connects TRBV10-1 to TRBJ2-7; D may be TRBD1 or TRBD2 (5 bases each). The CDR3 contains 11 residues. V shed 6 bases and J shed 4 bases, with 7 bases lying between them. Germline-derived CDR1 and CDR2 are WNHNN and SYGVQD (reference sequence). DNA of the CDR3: TGCGCCAGCAGCGAGGGGTACGAGCAGTACTTC. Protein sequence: CASSEGYEQYF.

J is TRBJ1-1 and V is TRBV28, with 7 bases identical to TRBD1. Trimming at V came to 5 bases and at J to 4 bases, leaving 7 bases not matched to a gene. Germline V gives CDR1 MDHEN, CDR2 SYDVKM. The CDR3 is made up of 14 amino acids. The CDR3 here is CASSLSTGFTEAFF. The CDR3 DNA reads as TGTGCCAGCAGTCTATCGACAGGGTTCACTGAAGCTTTCTTT.

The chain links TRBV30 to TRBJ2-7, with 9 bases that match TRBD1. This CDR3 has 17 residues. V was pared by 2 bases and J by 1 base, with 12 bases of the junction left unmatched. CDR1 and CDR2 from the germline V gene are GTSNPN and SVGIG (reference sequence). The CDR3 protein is CAWSPRRGTGYSYEQYF. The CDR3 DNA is TGTGCCTGGAGTCCCCGGCGCGGGACAGGGTATTCCTACGAGCAGTACTTC.

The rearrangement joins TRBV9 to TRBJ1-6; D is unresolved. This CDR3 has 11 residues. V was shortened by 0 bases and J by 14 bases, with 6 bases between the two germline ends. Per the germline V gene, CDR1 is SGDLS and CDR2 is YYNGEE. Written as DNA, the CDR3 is TGTGCCAGCAGCGTAGGGTCCTCCCTCCACTTT. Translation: CASSVGSSLHF.

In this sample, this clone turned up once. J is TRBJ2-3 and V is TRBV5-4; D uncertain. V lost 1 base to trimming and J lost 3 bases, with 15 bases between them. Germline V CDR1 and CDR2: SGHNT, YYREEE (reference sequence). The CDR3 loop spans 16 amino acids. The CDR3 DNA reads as TGTGCCAGCAGCTTGTACTCGACACCAAGAACAGATACGCAGTATTTT. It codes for CASSLYSTPRTDTQYF.

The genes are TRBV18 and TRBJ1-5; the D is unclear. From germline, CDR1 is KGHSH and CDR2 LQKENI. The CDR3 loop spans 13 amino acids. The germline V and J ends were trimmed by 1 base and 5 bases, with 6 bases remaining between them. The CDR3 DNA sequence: TGTGCCAGCTCACCACATACAGATCAGCCCCAGCATTTT. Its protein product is CASSPHTDQPQHF.

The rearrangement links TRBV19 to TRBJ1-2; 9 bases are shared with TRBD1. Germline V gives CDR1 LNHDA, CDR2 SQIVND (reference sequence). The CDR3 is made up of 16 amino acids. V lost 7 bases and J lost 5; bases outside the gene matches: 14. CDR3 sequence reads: CASITRGLDRGYGYTF. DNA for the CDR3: TGTGCCAGTATCACCCGGGGGCTGGACAGGGGATATGGCTACACCTTC.

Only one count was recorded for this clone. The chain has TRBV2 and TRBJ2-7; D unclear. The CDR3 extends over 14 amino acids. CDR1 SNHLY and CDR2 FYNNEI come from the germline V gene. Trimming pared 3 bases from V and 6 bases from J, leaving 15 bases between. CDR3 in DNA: TGTGCCAGCAGTGAGGTCACCCGTCGAGGCGAGCAGTACTTC. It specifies CASSEVTRRGEQYF.

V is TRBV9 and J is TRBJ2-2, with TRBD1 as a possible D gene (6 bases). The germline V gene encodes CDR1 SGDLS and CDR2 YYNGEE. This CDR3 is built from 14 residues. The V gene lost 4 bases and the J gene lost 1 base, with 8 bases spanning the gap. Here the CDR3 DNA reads TGTGCCAGCAGCTGGGGACAGAACACCGGGGAGCTGTTTTTT. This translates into CASSWGQNTGELFF.

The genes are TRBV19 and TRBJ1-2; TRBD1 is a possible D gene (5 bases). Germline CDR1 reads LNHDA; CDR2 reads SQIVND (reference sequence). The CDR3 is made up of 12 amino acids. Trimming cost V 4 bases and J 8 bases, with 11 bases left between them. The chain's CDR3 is CASSSREEGYTF. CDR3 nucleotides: TGTGCCAGTAGTAGCAGGGAAGAGGGCTACACCTTC.

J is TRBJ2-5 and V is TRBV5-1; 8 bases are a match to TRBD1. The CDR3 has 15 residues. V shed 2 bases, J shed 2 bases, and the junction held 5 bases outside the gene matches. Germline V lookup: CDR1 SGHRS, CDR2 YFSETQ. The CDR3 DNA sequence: TGCGCCAGCAGCTTAATGGGACAGGAACAAGAGACCCAGTACTTC. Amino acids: CASSLMGQEQETQYF. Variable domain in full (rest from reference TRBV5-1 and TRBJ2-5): KAGVTQTPRYLIKTRGQQVTLSCSPISGHRSVSWYQQTPGQGLQFLFEYFSETQRNKGNFPGRFSGRQFSNSRSEMNVSTLELGDSALYLCASSLMGQEQETQYFGPGTRLLVL.

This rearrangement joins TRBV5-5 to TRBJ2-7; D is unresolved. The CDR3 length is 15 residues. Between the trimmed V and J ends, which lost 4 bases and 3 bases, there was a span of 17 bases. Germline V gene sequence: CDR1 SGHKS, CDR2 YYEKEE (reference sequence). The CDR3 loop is CASSPRQGSDYEQYF. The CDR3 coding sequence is TGTGCCAGCAGCCCCCGACAAGGTTCTGACTACGAGCAGTACTTC.

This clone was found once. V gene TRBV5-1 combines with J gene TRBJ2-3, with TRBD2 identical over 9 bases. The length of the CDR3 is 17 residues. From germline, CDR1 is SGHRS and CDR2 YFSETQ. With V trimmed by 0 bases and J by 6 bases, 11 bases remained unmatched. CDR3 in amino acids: CASSLVAGGRGVDTQYF. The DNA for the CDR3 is TGCGCCAGCAGCTTGGTGGCGGGAGGGAGAGGTGTCGATACGCAGTATTTT.

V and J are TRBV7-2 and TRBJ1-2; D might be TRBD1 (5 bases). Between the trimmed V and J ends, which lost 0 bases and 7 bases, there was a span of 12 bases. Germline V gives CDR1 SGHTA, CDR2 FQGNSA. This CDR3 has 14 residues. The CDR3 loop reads CASSLAQGSGGYTF. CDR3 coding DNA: TGTGCCAGCAGCTTAGCCCAGGGATCGGGTGGCTACACCTTC.

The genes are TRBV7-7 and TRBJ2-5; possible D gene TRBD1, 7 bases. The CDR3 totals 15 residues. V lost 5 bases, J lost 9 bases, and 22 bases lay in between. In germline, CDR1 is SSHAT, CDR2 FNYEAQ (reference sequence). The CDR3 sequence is CASSPGGTARTAQYF. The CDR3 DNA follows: TGTGCCAGCAGCCCCGGCGGGACAGCTCGTACGGCCCAGTACTTC. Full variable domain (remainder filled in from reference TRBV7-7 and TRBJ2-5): GAGVSQSPRYKVTKRGQDVTLRCDPISSHATLYWYQQALGQGPEFLTYFNYEAQPDKSGLPSDRFSAERPEGSISTLTIQRTEQRDSAMYRCASSPGGTARTAQYFGPGTRLLVL.

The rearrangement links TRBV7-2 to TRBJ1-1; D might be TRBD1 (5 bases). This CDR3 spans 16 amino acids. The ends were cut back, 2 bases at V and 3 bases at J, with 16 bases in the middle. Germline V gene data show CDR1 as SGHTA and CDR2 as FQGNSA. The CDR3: CASSLFGAGRDTEAFF. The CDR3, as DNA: TGTGCCAGCAGCTTATTTGGTGCAGGGCGTGACACTGAAGCTTTCTTT.

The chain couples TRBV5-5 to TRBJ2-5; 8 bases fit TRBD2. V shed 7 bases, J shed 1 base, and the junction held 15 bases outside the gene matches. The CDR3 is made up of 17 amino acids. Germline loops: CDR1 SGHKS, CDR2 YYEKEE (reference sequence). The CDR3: CASGRHTISGSQETQYF. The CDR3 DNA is TGTGCCAGCGGCCGACATACCATCAGCGGGAGCCAAGAGACCCAGTACTTC.

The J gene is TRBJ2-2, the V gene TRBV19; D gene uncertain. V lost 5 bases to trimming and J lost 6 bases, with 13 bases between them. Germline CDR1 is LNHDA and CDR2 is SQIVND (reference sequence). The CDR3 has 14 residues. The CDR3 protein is CASSVGRDSGELFF. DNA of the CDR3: TGTGCCAGTAGTGTCGGAAGGGATTCCGGGGAGCTGTTTTTT.

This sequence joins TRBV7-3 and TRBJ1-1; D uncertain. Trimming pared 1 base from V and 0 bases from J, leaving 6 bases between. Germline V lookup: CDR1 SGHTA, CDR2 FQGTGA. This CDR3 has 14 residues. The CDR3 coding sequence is TGTGCCAGCAGCTTAATGAACATGAACACTGAAGCTTTCTTT. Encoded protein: CASSLMNMNTEAFF.

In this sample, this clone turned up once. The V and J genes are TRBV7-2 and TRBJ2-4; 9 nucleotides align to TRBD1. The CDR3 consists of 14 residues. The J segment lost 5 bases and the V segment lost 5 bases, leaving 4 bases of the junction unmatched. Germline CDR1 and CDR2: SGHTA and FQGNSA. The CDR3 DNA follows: TGTGCCAGCAGCCCGGACAGGGGAGAAAACATTCAGTACTTC. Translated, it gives CASSPDRGENIQYF.

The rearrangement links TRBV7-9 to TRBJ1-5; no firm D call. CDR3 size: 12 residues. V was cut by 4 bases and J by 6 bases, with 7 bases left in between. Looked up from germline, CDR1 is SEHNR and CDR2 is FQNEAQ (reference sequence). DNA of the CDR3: TGTGCCAGCAGCTCCCCGCTTCAGCCCCAGCATTTT. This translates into CASSSPLQPQHF. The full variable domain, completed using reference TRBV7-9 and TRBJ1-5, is DTGVSQNPRHKITKRGQNVTFRCDPISEHNRLYWYRQTLGQGPEFLTYFQNEAQLEKSRLLSDRFSAERPKGSFSTLEIQRTEQGDSAMYLCASSSPLQPQHFGDGTRLSIL.

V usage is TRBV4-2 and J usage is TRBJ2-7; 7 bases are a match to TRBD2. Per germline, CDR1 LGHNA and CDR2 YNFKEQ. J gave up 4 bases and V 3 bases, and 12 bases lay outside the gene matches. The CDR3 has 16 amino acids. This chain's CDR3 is CASSHASGTELYEQYF. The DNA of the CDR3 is TGTGCCAGCAGCCACGCCAGCGGGACGGAACTTTACGAGCAGTACTTC.

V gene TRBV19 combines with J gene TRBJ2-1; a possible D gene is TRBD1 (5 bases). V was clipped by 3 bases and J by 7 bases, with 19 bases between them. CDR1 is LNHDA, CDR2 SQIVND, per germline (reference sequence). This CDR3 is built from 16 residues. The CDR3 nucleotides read TGTGCCAGTAGTATCTATTCTAAGGGGCTCCTTAATGAGCAGTTCTTC. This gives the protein CASSIYSKGLLNEQFF.

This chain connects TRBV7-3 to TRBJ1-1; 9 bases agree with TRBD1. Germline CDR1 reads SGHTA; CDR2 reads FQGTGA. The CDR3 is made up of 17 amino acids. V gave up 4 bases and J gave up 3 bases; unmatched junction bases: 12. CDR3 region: CASSSKGGQGWDTEAFF. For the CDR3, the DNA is TGTGCCAGCAGCTCCAAAGGGGGACAGGGTTGGGACACTGAAGCTTTCTTT.

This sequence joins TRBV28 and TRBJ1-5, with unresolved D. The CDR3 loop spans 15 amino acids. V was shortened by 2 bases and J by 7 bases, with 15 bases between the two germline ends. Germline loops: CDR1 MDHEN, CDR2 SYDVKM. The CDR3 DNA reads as TGTGCCAGCAGTTTACAGTCGGAGGGTTGGCAGCCCCAGCATTTT. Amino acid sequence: CASSLQSEGWQPQHF.